These 31 T cell receptor beta chains came from one sample sequenced in a study of human T cells and chemical hapten exposure. In TCRdb, the RACE reads were re-called with MiXCR into one record per CDR3 protein. The table lists 25,000 to 35,000 distinct CDR3 sequences, 6.5% to 9% of them singletons. Time point indicated: healthy volunteer bleed at 2 weeks. Sequencing started from total RNA isolated from unfractionated whole blood. Sequenced input: whole blood. These TCRs come from a human donor in good health. Some clones in this sample may be carry-over from other donors' samples.

A few counts support this clonotype. V is TRBV27 and J is TRBJ2-7, with 9 positions matching TRBD1. Germline CDR1 and CDR2: MNHEY and SMNVEV (reference sequence). J gave up 4 bases and V 5 bases, and 9 bases lay outside the gene matches. The CDR3 has 15 residues. CDR3 coding DNA: TGTGCCAGCAGTCTCCGGACAGGGGTTGGTTACGAGCAGTACTTC. Protein: CASSLRTGVGYEQYF.

This clonotype came up a few times. The rearrangement joins TRBV6-2 or TRBV6-3 to TRBJ1-6; 7 nucleotides agree with TRBD1. Germline CDR1 reads MNHEY; CDR2 reads SVGEGT. Germline trimming cut 6 bases from V and 10 bases from J; bases unmatched to any gene: 9. CDR3 length: 14 residues. CDR3 residues: CASSKTGEESPLHF. The CDR3 coding sequence is TGTGCCAGCAGCAAAACAGGGGAAGAATCACCCCTCCACTTT.

This clonotype was seen at least ten times. This chain connects TRBV10-2 to TRBJ1-1; TRBD1 matches at 8 bases. Germline V gene sequence: CDR1 WSHSY, CDR2 SAAADI. The J segment lost 6 bases and the V segment lost 2 bases, leaving 8 bases of the junction unmatched. CDR3 length equals 15 residues. The CDR3 DNA reads as TGCGCCAGCAGTGAGGACCCCGACAGGGGAGCTGAAGCTTTCTTT. Encoded protein: CASSEDPDRGAEAFF.

The rearrangement joins TRBV3-1 to TRBJ2-7, with D hard to call. From germline, CDR1 is LGHDT and CDR2 YNNKEL (reference sequence). The CDR3 sequence is 15 residues long. Trimming removed 1 base from V and 2 bases from J, with 12 bases in between. DNA for the CDR3: TGTGCCAGCAGCCAAGCCTGGCAGCCTACCTACGAGCAGTACTTC. Translated: CASSQAWQPTYEQYF.

In this sample, this clonotype turned up many times. The rearrangement uses TRBV10-3 and TRBJ1-1; D is ambiguous. CDR1 ENHRY and CDR2 SYGVKD come from the germline V gene. The CDR3 runs to 15 residues. V gave up 0 bases and J gave up 0 bases, with 8 bases separating them. The CDR3 spells CAISESKTLNTEAFF. The CDR3, as DNA: TGTGCCATCAGTGAGTCGAAAACCCTGAACACTGAAGCTTTCTTT.

The rearrangement joins TRBV29-1 to TRBJ2-7; 7 bases fit TRBD1. This CDR3 has 18 amino acids. Trimming at V came to 6 bases and at J to 6 bases, leaving 26 bases not matched to a gene. Germline V lookup: CDR1 SQVTM, CDR2 ANQGSEA. The chain's CDR3 is CSVVARDSSTSTRVEQYF. CDR3 nucleotides: TGCAGCGTGGTAGCCCGGGACAGCAGTACCTCTACCCGTGTCGAGCAGTACTTC.

This clonotype showed up many times. V and J are TRBV30 and TRBJ2-7; possibly TRBD1 for D (5 bases). Germline V gene sequence: CDR1 GTSNPN, CDR2 SVGIG (reference sequence). V was cut by 2 bases and J by 5 bases, with 13 bases left in between. The CDR3 contains 13 residues. CDR3 sequence: CAWSSQGGNEQYF. The CDR3 nucleotides are TGTGCCTGGAGTTCGCAGGGTGGGAACGAGCAGTACTTC.

Comment on this clonotype: This may come from a read error, since a much larger clone is one base off. The rearrangement joins TRBV10-3 to TRBJ2-1, with D perhaps matching TRBD2 (7 bases). The V gene's germline CDR1 is ENHRY and CDR2 SYGVKD. Trimming removed 0 bases from V and 6 bases from J, with 15 bases in between. The length of the CDR3 is 16 residues. The CDR3 DNA reads as TGTGCCATCAGTGAGTCGGACGGGGGGCATTTCAATGAGCAGTTCTTC. Translation: CAISESDGGHFNEQFF.

In DNA, the CDR3 is TGTGCCAGCAGCCAAGATCGGAGGGGGGCTGAGCAGTTCTTC. It translates to CASSQDRRGAEQFF. The gene calls are TRBV4-2 and TRBJ2-1; either TRBD1 or TRBD2 may fit D (6 bases each). CDR1 LGHNA and CDR2 YNFKEQ come from the germline V gene. The CDR3 loop spans 14 amino acids. The germline V and J ends were trimmed by 0 bases and 9 bases, with 12 bases remaining between them.

This clonotype showed up just a few times. This sequence joins TRBV30 and TRBJ1-1; the D is unclear. The CDR3 is 13 amino acids. Germline CDR1 is GTSNPN and CDR2 is SVGIG (reference sequence). With 1 base removed from V and 3 bases from J, the gap between germline ends came to 9 bases. This CDR3 reads CAWSDQPYTEAFF. CDR3 nucleotides: TGTGCCTGGAGTGACCAGCCCTACACTGAAGCTTTCTTT.

There are many counts of this clonotype. The chain combines TRBV29-1 with TRBJ2-7; tentative D call: TRBD2 (6 bases). The CDR3 totals 12 residues. Trimming removed 6 bases from V and 3 bases from J, with 12 bases in between. Germline V gene sequence: CDR1 SQVTM, CDR2 ANQGSEA. CDR3 sequence reads: CSVRTGVYEQYF. DNA for the CDR3: TGCAGCGTGCGGACGGGAGTCTACGAGCAGTACTTC.

The chain combines TRBV6-5 with TRBJ1-4; D unresolved. The germline V gene has CDR1 MNHEY and CDR2 SVGAGI. Trimming shortened V by 6 bases and J by 6 bases, and 14 bases separated the two germline ends. This CDR3 comprises 14 residues. CDR3 DNA: TGTGCCAGCAGGGGATCTGGCAGTGATGAAAAACTGTTTTTT. Translated: CASRGSGSDEKLFF.

The chain is built from TRBV30 and TRBJ2-3; possible D gene TRBD2, 6 bases. V was pared by 1 base and J by 5 bases, with 13 bases between. The CDR3 sequence is 14 residues long. Germline V gene sequence: CDR1 GTSNPN, CDR2 SVGIG (reference sequence). CDR3 region: CAWSEDNSGDTQYF. In nucleotides, the CDR3 is TGTGCCTGGAGTGAGGACAATAGCGGAGATACGCAGTATTTT.

The genes are TRBV28 and TRBJ1-5; D call uncertain. Trimming left V 3 bases short and J 6 bases short, with 9 bases between. Germline CDR1 MDHEN, CDR2 SYDVKM. This CDR3 is built from 13 residues. The CDR3 reads CASSFETGQPQHF. The CDR3 DNA follows: TGTGCCAGCAGTTTTGAAACGGGTCAGCCCCAGCATTTT.

J is TRBJ1-6 and V is TRBV27; possibly TRBD1 for D (6 bases). Germline CDR1 is MNHEY and CDR2 is SMNVEV (reference sequence). Deletions cut 6 bases from V and 7 bases from J, with 13 bases between. This CDR3 contains 14 residues. The chain's CDR3 is CASRLGQKNSPLHF. CDR3 DNA sequence: TGTGCCAGCAGACTCGGACAGAAGAATTCACCCCTCCACTTT.

This clonotype showed up many times. This sequence joins TRBV5-1 and TRBJ1-6, with D tentatively TRBD1 (5 bases). The CDR3 has 18 residues. The ends were cut back, 1 base at V and 10 bases at J, with 24 bases in the middle. Germline V gene sequence: CDR1 SGHRS, CDR2 YFSETQ. The CDR3 sequence: CASSLKQGTGPLGSPLHF. The CDR3 DNA is TGCGCCAGCAGCTTGAAGCAGGGTACGGGACCCCTAGGGTCACCCCTCCACTTT. Full variable domain (outside the CDR3, taken from reference TRBV5-1 and TRBJ1-6): KAGVTQTPRYLIKTRGQQVTLSCSPISGHRSVSWYQQTPGQGLQFLFEYFSETQRNKGNFPGRFSGRQFSNSRSEMNVSTLELGDSALYLCASSLKQGTGPLGSPLHFGNGTRLTVT.

The sample holds many counts of this clonotype. The chain carries TRBV6-5 and TRBJ2-3; 9 nucleotides match TRBD1. The V gene's germline CDR1 is MNHEY and CDR2 SVGAGI. V was clipped by 6 bases and J by 4 bases; unmatched bases: 5. The CDR3 runs 14 residues. CDR3 DNA: TGTGCCAGCAGACCCGGGACAGGGCCAGATACGCAGTATTTT. Its protein is CASRPGTGPDTQYF.

CDR3 coding DNA: TGCAGTGCTGGGGACAGGGGGGAGCCCCAGCATTTT. This sequence encodes CSAGDRGEPQHF. The chain couples TRBV20-1 to TRBJ1-5; TRBD1 matches 11 bases. V shed 5 bases, J shed 8 bases, and the junction held 2 bases outside the gene matches. CDR1 and CDR2 (germline): DFQATT, SNEGSKA (reference sequence). The CDR3 is made up of 12 amino acids.

This clonotype appeared a few times. The chain recombines TRBV28 with TRBJ1-5, with 10 bases identical to TRBD1. CDR1 MDHEN and CDR2 SYDVKM come from the germline V gene. J was trimmed by 3 bases and V by 8 bases; bases with no gene match: 7. The length of the CDR3 is 15 residues. The CDR3 region is CASGQGGDINQPQHF. In DNA form, the CDR3 reads TGTGCCAGCGGACAGGGGGGGGATATCAATCAGCCCCAGCATTTT.

This clonotype was observed a few times. V usage is TRBV5-6 and J usage is TRBJ1-6; D not resolved. Germline V gives CDR1 SGHDT, CDR2 YYEEEE. V was cut by 4 bases and J by 0 bases, with 17 bases left in between. The CDR3 covers 18 residues. CDR3 sequence (DNA): TGTGCCAGCAGCCCCTTGGGAGCAGCTAGCTCCTATAATTCACCCCTCCACTTT. This encodes CASSPLGAASSYNSPLHF.

This clonotype was counted between two and nine times. The chain recombines TRBV10-3 with TRBJ1-5; 8 nucleotides line up with TRBD1. V dropped 11 bases and J dropped 2; count of bases not matched to a gene: 11. This CDR3 has 15 residues. The germline V gene encodes CDR1 ENHRY and CDR2 SYGVKD. CDR3 coding DNA: TGTGCCGCAGGGGGGCAGGGGGCTGGCAATCAGCCCCAGCATTTT. It codes for CAAGGQGAGNQPQHF.

In its sample, this clonotype was seen a few times. The chain uses TRBV28 and TRBJ2-3; D is perhaps TRBD2 (5 bases). CDR1 MDHEN and CDR2 SYDVKM come from the germline V gene. The CDR3 totals 15 residues. V was trimmed by 2 bases and J by 5 bases, leaving 14 bases between them. In DNA, the CDR3 is TGTGCCAGCAGTTTAAACGTCCGCGCGGGAGATACGCAGTATTTT. This sequence encodes CASSLNVRAGDTQYF. The entire variable domain, with the rest obtained from reference TRBV28 and TRBJ2-3, is as follows: DVKVTQSSRYLVKRTGEKVFLECVQDMDHENMFWYRQDPGLGLRLIYFSYDVKMKEKGDIPEGYSVSREKKERFSLILESASTNQTSMYLCASSLNVRAGDTQYFGPGTRLTVL.

This clonotype was counted ten times or more. The J gene is TRBJ1-2, the V gene TRBV2, with 8 bases identical to TRBD1. Germline CDR1 reads SNHLY; CDR2 reads FYNNEI. The V gene end was trimmed by 5 bases and the J gene end by 7 bases; junction bases not matched to a gene: 15. The CDR3 contains 16 residues. This chain's CDR3 is CASSSHPGQGSVGYTF. As DNA, the CDR3 is TGTGCCAGCAGTTCCCACCCCGGACAGGGCAGTGTTGGCTACACCTTC.

This chain uses TRBV4-2 with TRBJ1-6; D is perhaps TRBD1 (5 bases). Germline lookup yields CDR1 LGHNA and CDR2 YNFKEQ. This CDR3 has 16 amino acids. V lost 4 bases and J lost 3, with 13 bases in between. CDR3 DNA sequence: TGTGCCAGCAGCCCTAAAGGGACGGACTATAATTCACCCCTCCACTTT. It codes for CASSPKGTDYNSPLHF.

The CDR3 DNA reads TGTGCCAGCAGTTTAGCGCTGGGTAATGAGCAGTTCTTC. It translates to CASSLALGNEQFF. J is TRBJ2-1 and V is TRBV12-3 or TRBV12-4; D remains unclear. The CDR3 length is 13 residues. V was pared by 0 bases and J by 7 bases, with 7 bases between.

This clonotype has a count of ten or more. The chain joins TRBV12-3 or TRBV12-4 to TRBJ2-3; no firm D call. The V gene lost 5 bases and the J gene lost 8 bases, with 23 bases spanning the gap. CDR3 size: 16 residues. The DNA of the CDR3 is TGTGCCAGCAGTCCCCCGACGGCCAGGATGGTTGGTACGCAGTATTTT. This encodes CASSPPTARMVGTQYF.

At least ten counts were recorded for this clonotype. This chain joins TRBV7-2 and TRBJ1-3; D uncertain. Trimming left V 1 base short and J 2 bases short, with 18 bases between. This CDR3 is 18 amino acids long. CDR1 and CDR2 (germline): SGHTA, FQGNSA. The CDR3 loop reads CASSLVWADGKAGNTIYF. CDR3 in DNA: TGTGCCAGCAGCTTAGTATGGGCGGACGGGAAAGCTGGAAACACCATATATTTT.

This clonotype was observed at least ten times. The V gene is TRBV28, the J gene TRBJ2-7; 7 bases map to TRBD2. Germline CDR1 and CDR2: MDHEN and SYDVKM. CDR3 length: 13 residues. Unmatched junction bases numbered 9, after V lost 7 bases and J lost 6 bases. The CDR3 protein is CASTLPPGGEQYF. In DNA form, the CDR3 reads TGTGCCAGCACCTTACCCCCGGGAGGCGAGCAGTACTTC.

There are many counts of this clonotype. This sequence joins TRBV12-3 or TRBV12-4 and TRBJ1-1, with 7 nucleotides matching TRBD1. The CDR3 contains 14 residues. V lost 1 base, J lost 5 bases, and 4 bases stayed unmatched. As DNA, the CDR3 is TGTGCCAGCAGTTTAGTTAGGGGGCGGACTGAAGCTTTCTTT. This translates into CASSLVRGRTEAFF.

The rearrangement links TRBV30 to TRBJ1-2; 9 bases line up with TRBD1. CDR3 length: 15 residues. CDR1 GTSNPN and CDR2 SVGIG come from the germline V gene (reference sequence). With V trimmed by 6 bases and J by 0 bases, 8 bases remained unmatched. The CDR3 region has the DNA TGTGCCTGTTACAGGGGGCGAACAGCTAACTATGGCTACACCTTC. Amino acids: CACYRGRTANYGYTF.

This sequence joins TRBV3-1 and TRBJ2-3, with 7 nucleotides matching TRBD2. The ends lost 6 bases at V and 4 bases at J; junction bases unmatched: 4. Germline CDR1 and CDR2: LGHDT and YNNKEL (reference sequence). This CDR3 has 13 amino acids. Here the CDR3 reads CASRREWADTQYF. DNA of the CDR3: TGTGCCAGCAGGCGGGAGTGGGCAGATACGCAGTATTTT.